This TCR beta chain was recorded in a study of blood T cell repertoires in COVID-19. How the authors handled the data: From reference gene primer amplification, estimates of nucleated cell counts were derived. The method was immunoSEQ multiplex PCR; TCRdb's version includes in-frame clones alone and lacks a portion of them. V, J and clone size derive from that table, while D and trimming were established from the DNA sequence. The profile shows approximately 250,000 clones, approximately 86% of them singletons. Germline CDR1 and CDR2: GTSNPN and SVGIG (reference sequence). This CDR3 has 13 amino acids. Between the trimmed V and J ends, which lost 2 bases and 5 bases, there was a span of 12 bases.

The rearrangement links TRBV30 to TRBJ1-1; D is unclear. This TCR was recovered from a man aged 25-45 years with active or convalescent COVID-19. Input material: peripheral blood. The CDR3, as DNA: TGTGCCTGGAGTTCCTTGGAGGGAACTGAAGCTTTCTTT. This sequence encodes CAWSSLEGTEAFF.